This is a list of T cell receptor beta chains from one sample in a study of blood T cell repertoires in COVID-19. TCRdb keeps only in-frame clones here, not all; method: immunoSEQ multiplex PCR. Here the sample spans about 110,000 clones, about three quarters being singletons. Sequencing used peripheral blood. These receptors were collected from a man at least 80 years old with acute or convalescent COVID-19. CDR3s leave out the opening cysteine and the closing phenylalanine or tryptophan. D genes are given only for firm matches.

v_call d_call cdr3_aa
TRBV6-2/TRBV6-3 - ASSYQVQSLRVLDEQY
TRBV30 TRBD1 AWRGDRGNEKLF
TRBV28 - ASSRFLETQY
TRBV14 - ASSQGYGPQH
TRBV14 - ASSQRGGGTQY
TRBV10-3 TRBD1 AISESNRGYGYT
TRBV6-5 - ASSRTALSYEQY
TRBV5-6 - ASSPERTYPYQETQY
TRBV28 TRBD1 ASSYGTGGGEQY
TRBV5-1 - ASSWGDTSTDTQY
TRBV11-3 TRBD2 ASSRGVSGAYEQY
TRBV28 - ASSFASVTGELF
TRBV29-1 - SVQDPGELF
TRBV28 - ASSPRRGTDTQY
TRBV3-1/TRBV3-2 - ASSPWGLPDETQY
TRBV7-8 - ASSYRGSSYEQY
TRBV28 - ASSLSVGNTIY
TRBV19 - ATEGTLNTGELF
TRBV2 TRBD2 ASSFPSGGDYNEQF
TRBV19 - ASNGGANEKLF
TRBV11-2 - ASSRGGGETQY
TRBV2 - ASGGALGETQY
TRBV29-1 - SVVIFGTNEKLF
TRBV6-5 - ASSKPSGATYEQY
TRBV10-3 - AISAVGAPYEQY
TRBV19 - ASKEGTEAF
TRBV3-1/TRBV3-2 - ASSQVGEGSLQY
TRBV7-8 - ASSSTYEQY
TRBV6-5 TRBD2 ASTSGTKGEQF
TRBV19 TRBD1 ASRYRGTGELF
TRBV27 TRBD2 ASRDRLAGDDFTSYEQY
TRBV5-8 - ASSRYGENEQF